These 14 T cell receptor beta chains were sequenced from one sample in a study of cytomegalovirus exposure and HLA in healthy donors. The primer mix had 60 Vbeta and 13 Jbeta primers. Profiled with immunoSEQ multiplex PCR; TCRdb holds only in-frame clones, not every one. The table has 50,000 or so clones, 72% seen once. Sequencing was done on a sample of PBMCs. The source of these receptors is a woman in her fifties or sixties in good health and CMV-seronegative.

This clone was recorded a few times. J is TRBJ1-5 and V is TRBV19; D gene unclear. The V gene lost 5 bases and the J gene lost 4 bases, with 6 bases spanning the gap. There are 12 residues in the CDR3. Germline V gene data show CDR1 as LNHDA and CDR2 as SQIVND (reference sequence). CDR3 nucleotides: TGTGCCAGTAGTTTACTAAATCAGCCCCAGCATTTT. Encoded protein: CASSLLNQPQHF.

The chain uses TRBV2 and TRBJ1-4; TRBD1 is a possible D gene (6 bases). This CDR3 has 14 residues. V dropped 5 bases and J dropped 3 bases, with 10 bases sitting between them. Germline V gene data show CDR1 as SNHLY and CDR2 as FYNNEI. CDR3 in DNA: TGTGCCAGCAGTCTACAGGGTGCTAATGAAAAACTGTTTTTT. Protein: CASSLQGANEKLFF.

This clone was counted between two and nine times. The gene calls are TRBV19 and TRBJ1-1; D uncertain. The V end was cut by 4 bases, the J end by 5 bases, with 14 bases between. Germline lookup yields CDR1 LNHDA and CDR2 SQIVND (reference sequence). This CDR3 has 14 amino acids. CDR3 nucleotide sequence: TGTGCCAGTAGTACGGGAACGCGGAGGACTGAAGCTTTCTTT. Translated, it gives CASSTGTRRTEAFF.

The genes are TRBV6-1 and TRBJ1-4; 7 bases align to TRBD1. The CDR3 is 14 residues long. Trimming cost V 6 bases and J 3 bases; bases outside gene matches: 4. Germline V gene data show CDR1 as MNHNS and CDR2 as SASEGT. For the CDR3, the DNA is TGTGCCAGCAGAGGTGGACAGGCTAATGAAAAACTGTTTTTT. Translating gives CASRGGQANEKLFF.

V gene TRBV5-6 combines with J gene TRBJ2-5, with TRBD2 identical over 7 bases. The germline gives CDR1 SGHDT, CDR2 YYEEEE. The CDR3 is made up of 15 amino acids. J lost 5 bases, V lost 0 bases, and 7 bases had no gene match. CDR3 residues: CASSLDGGGRETQYF. The CDR3 DNA is TGTGCCAGCAGCTTGGATGGCGGGGGTCGCGAGACCCAGTACTTC.

The chain links TRBV9 to TRBJ1-2; TRBD1 is a possible D gene (5 bases). Trimming cost V 4 bases and J 7 bases, with 17 bases left between them. Germline CDR1 reads SGDLS; CDR2 reads YYNGEE. CDR3 length equals 14 residues. Here the CDR3 DNA reads TGTGCCAGCAGCCCCTACAACATGGGGGGTGGCTACACCTTC. Translation: CASSPYNMGGGYTF. Drawing the rest from reference TRBV9 and TRBJ1-2, the complete variable domain is DSGVTQTPKHLITATGQRVTLRCSPRSGDLSVYWYQQSLDQGLQFLIQYYNGEERAKGNILERFSAQQFPDLHSELNLSSLELGDSALYFCASSPYNMGGGYTFGSGTRLTVV.

The rearrangement joins TRBV30 to TRBJ2-5; D is unresolved. This CDR3 is built from 14 residues. V lost 1 base and J lost 4, with 13 bases in between. The germline CDR1 and CDR2 sequences are GTSNPN and SVGIG (reference sequence). The CDR3 region has the DNA TGTGCCTGGAGTGAGTCAGCGAGCAGAGAGACCCAGTACTTC. Translating it yields CAWSESASRETQYF.

The chain links TRBV4-1 to TRBJ1-1; 9 bases agree with TRBD1. Germline V gene data show CDR1 as MGHRA and CDR2 as YSYEKL. V trimming: 0 bases; J trimming: 10 bases; junction bases outside the gene matches: 12. The CDR3 sequence is 16 residues long. CDR3 in amino acids: CASSQEELRTGDGAFF. For the CDR3, the DNA is TGCGCCAGCAGCCAAGAGGAGCTAAGGACAGGGGATGGAGCTTTCTTT.

This chain links TRBV18 with TRBJ2-1; TRBD2 matches 8 bases. Germline assignment: CDR1 KGHSH and CDR2 LQKENI. V gave up 3 bases and J gave up 5 bases; unmatched junction bases: 6. The CDR3 consists of 15 residues. The CDR3 region is CASSPRGGGNNEQFF. DNA of the CDR3: TGTGCCAGCTCACCTCGGGGGGGCGGTAACAATGAGCAGTTCTTC. The full variable domain, its missing parts supplied by reference TRBV18 and TRBJ2-1, is NAGVMQNPRHLVRRRGQEARLRCSPMKGHSHVYWYRQLPEEGLKFMVYLQKENIIDESGMPKERFSAEFPKEGPSILRIQQVVRGDSAAYFCASSPRGGGNNEQFFGPGTRLTVL.

This chain links TRBV6-5 with TRBJ2-7; maybe TRBD2 (6 bases). CDR1 and CDR2 (germline): MNHEY, SVGAGI. The CDR3 is made up of 15 amino acids. V was cut by 0 bases and J by 6 bases, with 15 bases left in between. CDR3 loop: CASSYSGQGGSEQYF. Written as DNA, the CDR3 is TGTGCCAGCAGTTACTCCGGGCAGGGAGGTAGCGAGCAGTACTTC.

The chain combines TRBV6-1 with TRBJ1-1; possible D gene TRBD1, 5 bases. CDR1 MNHNS and CDR2 SASEGT come from the germline V gene. V shed 5 bases and J shed 6 bases, with 13 bases lying between them. The CDR3 extends over 13 amino acids. CDR3 DNA sequence: TGTGCCAGCAGTTTCGACAGTCTGGCTGAAGCTTTCTTT. Residues: CASSFDSLAEAFF.

This rearrangement joins TRBV27 to TRBJ1-1; D call uncertain. Deletions cut 7 bases from V and 4 bases from J, with 16 bases between. The length of the CDR3 is 14 residues. Looked up from germline, CDR1 is MNHEY and CDR2 is SMNVEV (reference sequence). CDR3 amino acids: CASTPAVGGTEAFF. In DNA, the CDR3 is TGTGCCAGCACTCCAGCGGTGGGTGGCACTGAAGCTTTCTTT.

The genes are TRBV18 and TRBJ1-1; TRBD1 agrees at 7 bases. CDR1 and CDR2 (germline): KGHSH, LQKENI. CDR3 length: 13 amino acids. V lost 3 bases and J lost 7; bases outside the gene matches: 5. In nucleotides, the CDR3 is TGTGCCAGCTCACCCTCCAGGGACAGTGAAGCTTTCTTT. This gives the protein CASSPSRDSEAFF. The entire variable domain, with the rest obtained from reference TRBV18 and TRBJ1-1, is as follows: NAGVMQNPRHLVRRRGQEARLRCSPMKGHSHVYWYRQLPEEGLKFMVYLQKENIIDESGMPKERFSAEFPKEGPSILRIQQVVRGDSAAYFCASSPSRDSEAFFGQGTRLTVV.

This clone was counted between two and nine times. The chain uses TRBV5-1 and TRBJ1-2, with D tentatively TRBD1 (5 bases). V was shortened by 4 bases and J by 1 base, with 11 bases between the two germline ends. There are 14 residues in the CDR3. Germline assignment: CDR1 SGHRS and CDR2 YFSETQ. CDR3: CASSLGGINYGYTF. Written as DNA, the CDR3 is TGCGCCAGCAGCCTCGGGGGGATTAACTATGGCTACACCTTC.